A selection of T cell receptor beta chains follows, all from one sample in a study of graft-versus-host responses after intestinal transplantation. These receptors have no identified antigens. This table comes from immunoSEQ multiplex PCR, and its TCRdb copy is limited to in-frame clones, with some not included. In the table there are more than 95,000 clones, 90% of which are singletons. The sample consisted of unstimulated CD4+ T cells sorted from spleen or lymph node cells, taken before intestinal transplant. The receptor source for this set is a human donor who received an intestinal transplant. Both conserved end residues are part of each CDR3. Each record gives: V gene, J gene, D gene, clone size, CDR3 DNA, CDR3 protein. D genes are given only for firm matches. Clone size, where shown, is once, few, many, or a class for clones that have expanded.

V gene: TRBV5-1; J gene: TRBJ1-2; D gene: .; clone size: .; CDR3 DNA: TGCGCCAGCAGCTTCACCGGGGGTTCTGACTATGGCTACACCTTC; CDR3 protein: CASSFTGGSDYGYTF
V gene: TRBV10-3; J gene: TRBJ2-4; D gene: .; clone size: .; CDR3 DNA: TGTGCCATCAGTCCGGGACTCCAAAACATTCAGTACTTC; CDR3 protein: CAISPGLQNIQYF
V gene: TRBV7-8; J gene: TRBJ2-2; D gene: .; clone size: .; CDR3 DNA: TGTGCCAGCAGTCATCTTACAGGAGACTCTACCGGGGAGCTGTTTTTT; CDR3 protein: CASSHLTGDSTGELFF
V gene: TRBV30; J gene: TRBJ2-4; D gene: .; clone size: once; CDR3 DNA: TGTGCCTGGACCCCCGGGGTAGCCAAAAACATTCAGTACTTC; CDR3 protein: CAWTPGVAKNIQYF
V gene: TRBV12-2; J gene: TRBJ2-3; D gene: .; clone size: .; CDR3 DNA: TGTGCAAGTCGCCGTAACGGGACAGGGGGCCTACCTCCACAGATTACGCAGTATTTT; CDR3 protein: CASRRNGTGGLPPQITQYF
V gene: TRBV12-5; J gene: TRBJ1-1; D gene: .; clone size: .; CDR3 DNA: TGTGCTAGTGGTTTGACGTGGGAGACTGAAGCTTTCTTT; CDR3 protein: CASGLTWETEAFF
V gene: TRBV29-1; J gene: TRBJ1-3; D gene: TRBD1; clone size: .; CDR3 DNA: TGCAGCGCGGGGACAGCCGGAAACACCATATATTTT; CDR3 protein: CSAGTAGNTIYF
V gene: TRBV6-6; J gene: TRBJ1-4; D gene: .; clone size: .; CDR3 DNA: TGTGCCAGCAGTTACTTCATCCAGGCAACTAATGAAAAACTGTTTTTT; CDR3 protein: CASSYFIQATNEKLFF
V gene: TRBV19; J gene: TRBJ2-6; D gene: TRBD1; clone size: once; CDR3 DNA: TGTGCCAGTAGTAACAGGGGTCCGACTGGGGCCAACGTCCTGACTTTC; CDR3 protein: CASSNRGPTGANVLTF
V gene: TRBV10-2; J gene: TRBJ2-3; D gene: TRBD2; clone size: once; CDR3 DNA: TGCGCCAGCAGTACTTCTCTAGCGGGGGCCTGGGGGCAGTATTTT; CDR3 protein: CASSTSLAGAWGQYF
V gene: TRBV2; J gene: TRBJ2-7; D gene: TRBD2; clone size: .; CDR3 DNA: TGTGCCAGCAGTGAGGGACTAGCGGGGGGCCAAGTAGCCTACGAGCAGTACTTC; CDR3 protein: CASSEGLAGGQVAYEQYF
V gene: TRBV7-9; J gene: TRBJ2-7; D gene: .; clone size: .; CDR3 DNA: TGTGCCACCAGAGGTGACAGTCTTTACGAGCAGTACTTC; CDR3 protein: CATRGDSLYEQYF
V gene: TRBV2; J gene: TRBJ1-3; D gene: TRBD1; clone size: .; CDR3 DNA: TGTGCCAGCAGTGGGTCTACAGGGGGCTCTGGAAACACCATATATTTT; CDR3 protein: CASSGSTGGSGNTIYF
V gene: TRBV28; J gene: TRBJ2-1; D gene: .; clone size: .; CDR3 DNA: TGTGCCAGCAATCGCAGGGCCGATTTCTACAATGAGCAGTTCTTC; CDR3 protein: CASNRRADFYNEQFF
V gene: TRBV2; J gene: TRBJ2-2; D gene: .; clone size: .; CDR3 DNA: TGTGCCAGCAGTCCCTCGTCCACCGGGGAGCTGTTTTTT; CDR3 protein: CASSPSSTGELFF
V gene: TRBV7-8; J gene: TRBJ2-2; D gene: TRBD1; clone size: .; CDR3 DNA: TGTGCCAGCAGCTTATTCGGTACTGCGGACAGGGGTCCCGGGGAGCTGTTTTTT; CDR3 protein: CASSLFGTADRGPGELFF
V gene: TRBV4-3; J gene: TRBJ1-2; D gene: TRBD1; clone size: many; CDR3 DNA: TGCGCCAGCAGCCAAGCGCTAACAGGGGCGAGTGGCTACACCTTC; CDR3 protein: CASSQALTGASGYTF
V gene: TRBV28; J gene: TRBJ1-5; D gene: TRBD1; clone size: .; CDR3 DNA: TGTGCCAGCAGTCTTAGACAGGGGGCTCAGCCCCAGCATTTT; CDR3 protein: CASSLRQGAQPQHF
V gene: TRBV5-6; J gene: TRBJ1-6; D gene: .; clone size: few; CDR3 DNA: TGTGCCAGCAGCTTGGAAGCGGATTCACCCCTCCACTTT; CDR3 protein: CASSLEADSPLHF
V gene: TRBV19; J gene: TRBJ2-3; D gene: TRBD1; clone size: .; CDR3 DNA: TGTGCCAGACGAGCAGGGGGCGCGAGGGATACGCAGTATTTT; CDR3 protein: CARRAGGARDTQYF
V gene: TRBV9; J gene: TRBJ2-1; D gene: TRBD2; clone size: .; CDR3 DNA: TGTGCCAGCGGCCGGGACTACCCCCACAATGAGCAGTTCTTC; CDR3 protein: CASGRDYPHNEQFF
V gene: TRBV5-1; J gene: TRBJ2-5; D gene: TRBD1; clone size: .; CDR3 DNA: TGCGCCAGCAGCACGGGGACAGGAGAGACCCAGTACTTC; CDR3 protein: CASSTGTGETQYF
V gene: TRBV6-5; J gene: TRBJ2-3; D gene: TRBD2; clone size: .; CDR3 DNA: TGTGCCAGCAGTCTCGGACTAGCGGCAGATACGCAGTATTTT; CDR3 protein: CASSLGLAADTQYF
V gene: TRBV18; J gene: TRBJ2-3; D gene: .; clone size: once; CDR3 DNA: TGTGCCAGCTCCCGGTCAGTCATAGCGGCGTTGACAGATACGCAGTATTTT; CDR3 protein: CASSRSVIAALTDTQYF
V gene: TRBV6-5; J gene: TRBJ1-4; D gene: .; clone size: .; CDR3 DNA: TGTGCCAGCAGTTACCTAGAAGGGGTCGGCGTTGAAAAACTGTTTTTT; CDR3 protein: CASSYLEGVGVEKLFF
V gene: TRBV6-5; J gene: TRBJ1-6; D gene: TRBD1; clone size: .; CDR3 DNA: TGTGCCAGCAGTCCCGACAGGGAAAATAATTCACCCCTCCACTTT; CDR3 protein: CASSPDRENNSPLHF
V gene: TRBV5-1; J gene: TRBJ1-1; D gene: .; clone size: .; CDR3 DNA: TGCGCCAGCAGCTCAGGGGCGGTTGAAGCTTTCTTT; CDR3 protein: CASSSGAVEAFF
V gene: TRBV7-9; J gene: TRBJ2-2; D gene: TRBD2; clone size: .; CDR3 DNA: TGTGCCAGCAGCTTCCGGCTAGCGGGGGATATCACCGGGGAGCTGTTTTTT; CDR3 protein: CASSFRLAGDITGELFF